A single sample gave rise to the 2 T cell receptor beta chains below, sequenced in a study of regulatory T cells in long-lasting Graves disease. Arm-PCR of CDR3 regions and iRepertoire HTBI primers were used to build TCR beta libraries. Via MiXCR, TCRdb re-called the multiplex PCR reads, giving one row per CDR3 protein. The sample holds 350,000 to 500,000 distinct CDR3 sequences, about 16% seen once. Indicated time point: newly diagnosed GD, antithyroid drugs for less than 3 months. Making the TCR library involved RNA that had been extracted from PBMCs. Separately, the same data were catalogued under a study of T cells in Graves' hyperthyroidism and ophthalmopathy.

The material sequenced was peripheral blood mononuclear cells (PBMCs), taken at new diagnosis, from a patient treated with antithyroid drugs. The receptors were sampled from a woman aged 18-29 years with Graves disease.

This clonotype was recorded at least ten times. V gene TRBV20-1 combines with J gene TRBJ2-1; no clear D. V was shortened by 5 bases and J by 5 bases, with 13 bases between the two germline ends. Germline V gene lookup returns CDR1 DFQATT and CDR2 SNEGSKA (reference sequence). The CDR3 length is 13 residues. The CDR3 loop reads CSAPYTWNNEQFF. The CDR3 DNA follows: TGCAGTGCTCCTTACACTTGGAACAATGAGCAGTTCTTC.

The sample holds many counts of this clonotype. V and J are TRBV18 and TRBJ2-1, with D possibly TRBD2 on 5 matching bases. The V gene's germline CDR1 is KGHSH and CDR2 LQKENI. The CDR3 consists of 17 residues. Trimming removed 0 bases at V and 0 bases at J, with 12 bases between. CDR3 protein: CASSPPFPAVSYNEQFF. CDR3 nucleotides: TGTGCCAGCTCACCACCGTTCCCAGCGGTCTCCTACAATGAGCAGTTCTTC.